Following are 9 T cell receptor beta chains from one sample sequenced in a study of cytomegalovirus exposure and HLA in healthy donors. In the PCR, 60 Vbeta and 13 Jbeta primers were used. Sequencing was performed with immunoSEQ multiplex PCR; in TCRdb, only in-frame clones are kept and a portion is missing. Altogether 100,000 to 150,000 clones are present, approximately 74% being singletons, with the ten largest covering roughly 7%. The sample comprised PBMCs. These TCRs come from a male donor in good health and CMV-seronegative.

The genes are TRBV27 and TRBJ2-1; D perhaps matches TRBD2 (6 bases). Trimming removed 0 bases at V and 3 bases at J, with 12 bases between. The V gene's germline CDR1 is MNHEY and CDR2 SMNVEV (reference sequence). This CDR3 is 16 amino acids long. The DNA for the CDR3 is TGTGCCAGCAGTTTATCGATGGGGGGTTTCTACAATGAGCAGTTCTTC. Its protein is CASSLSMGGFYNEQFF.

The chain uses TRBV19 and TRBJ2-2; 8 bases are a match to TRBD2. The CDR3 has 15 amino acids. Germline CDR1 and CDR2: LNHDA and SQIVND (reference sequence). V was pared by 6 bases and J by 1 base, with 4 bases of the junction left unmatched. The CDR3 DNA reads as TGTGCCAGTAGAGCGGGACTAGTGAACACCGGGGAGCTGTTTTTT. This translates into CASRAGLVNTGELFF.

V usage is TRBV7-8 and J usage is TRBJ2-7, with 7 nucleotides matching TRBD2. J was trimmed by 4 bases and V by 5 bases; bases with no gene match: 11. This CDR3 contains 15 residues. Germline CDR1 is SGHVS and CDR2 is FQNEAQ. The CDR3 is CASSPSGTILYEQYF. The CDR3 DNA reads as TGTGCCAGCAGCCCATCCGGGACTATCCTATACGAGCAGTACTTC.

This chain links TRBV4-3 with TRBJ2-1; the match to TRBD2 covers 10 bases. CDR3 size: 16 residues. CDR1 is LGHNA and CDR2 is YSLEER in the germline V gene. Germline trimming cut 3 bases from V and 4 bases from J; bases unmatched to any gene: 6. In DNA form, the CDR3 reads TGCGCCAGCAGCCATCAGCGGGGGGGCCTGTACAATGAGCAGTTCTTC. Protein: CASSHQRGGLYNEQFF.

This clone has only one observation. The chain is built from TRBV6-5 and TRBJ2-7; 7 bases map to TRBD1. The germline gives CDR1 MNHEY, CDR2 SVGAGI. The V segment lost 0 bases and the J segment 4 bases; nucleotides outside the gene matches: 3. The CDR3 has 14 residues. CDR3 DNA: TGTGCCAGCAGTTACTCGACCAGGGGGTACGAGCAGTACTTC. This translates into CASSYSTRGYEQYF.

V and J are TRBV28 and TRBJ2-4; TRBD2 matches at 7 bases. There are 13 residues in the CDR3. Germline values: CDR1 MDHEN, CDR2 SYDVKM. The CDR3 protein is CATGEGIKNIQYF. CDR3 sequence (DNA): TGTGCGACCGGGGAGGGGATAAAAAACATTCAGTACTTC.

The count of this clone is one. This rearrangement joins TRBV27 to TRBJ2-1, with 11 bases aligning to TRBD2. The germline V gene encodes CDR1 MNHEY and CDR2 SMNVEV (reference sequence). Losses at the gene ends were 3 bases for V and 7 bases for J; bases not matched to a gene: 8. This CDR3 spans 16 amino acids. The chain's CDR3 is CASSFLLAGGGNEQFF. In DNA form, the CDR3 reads TGTGCCAGCAGTTTCCTTCTAGCGGGAGGTGGTAATGAGCAGTTCTTC.

This rearrangement joins TRBV11-2 to TRBJ2-3, with 7 bases lining up with TRBD2. Germline assignment: CDR1 SGHAT and CDR2 FQNNGV. V shed 4 bases and J 5 bases; nucleotides not matched to a gene: 15. The CDR3 spans 17 residues. The CDR3 DNA follows: TGTGCCAGCAGCTCCCCGGGGGGAGGTAGGATGGGAGATACGCAGTATTTT. Protein sequence: CASSSPGGGRMGDTQYF.

The V gene is TRBV4-3, the J gene TRBJ2-2; TRBD2 aligns across 7 bases. The CDR3 loop spans 15 amino acids. The germline CDR1 and CDR2 sequences are LGHNA and YSLEER. Trimming removed 4 bases from V and 4 bases from J; junction bases left unmatched: 6. This CDR3 is CASSPSWGGTGELFF. In DNA form, the CDR3 reads TGCGCCAGCAGCCCCTCGTGGGGGGGCACCGGGGAGCTGTTTTTT.